The source of this T cell receptor beta chain is a study of identical twins (dated by TCRdb to the mid-2010s). Turning to the overall study: TCR alpha and beta repertoires from monozygotic twins, unrelated adults of various ages and cord blood were deep-sequenced to test whether fetal clonotypes persist. To rule out contamination, replicate twin experiments were performed at different times with different library preparation protocols. Here is what the overall study found, with its caveats: Compared with coincidental sharing between unrelated individuals, an excess of low generation-probability sequences was observed among out-of-frame TCR alpha sequences shared between twins. Invariant T cells such as MAIT and iNKT could partly confound zero-insertion analyses, although diverse VJ usage argued against such confounding for most clonotypes. Conclusions relied on cross-sectional statistical analysis, since the same donors could not be followed over many years. Abundant cord blood beta clonotypes had fewer insertions, young adult naive repertoires showed a similar but weaker trend, and memory repertoires showed no such trend. The excess sharing between twins in beta out-of-frame sequences was weaker because fewer shared sequences reduced the signal-to-noise ratio. In monozygotic twins, recombination models systematically underestimated out-of-frame TCR alpha sharing, but the models matched the sharing seen between unrelated individuals.

All donors were healthy Caucasians. Three pairs of female monozygotic twins, all aged about 18 to 29 years, made up the twin cohort. Positive isolation kits from Invitrogen were used to isolate CD4+ and CD8+ T cell populations. Library preparation used 5' RACE. Sequencing relied on an Illumina HiSeq 2000. A universal primer binding site was introduced by template switching, and a unique molecular identifier was present in the final cDNA, enabling accurate counting of TCR cDNA molecules. Specific primers in the conserved constant-segment region were used to synthesize first-strand cDNA for TCR alpha and beta chains. Each cDNA library was double barcoded, with a SMART-Mk sample barcode plus Illumina barcodes, to control for contamination. Two successive PCR steps introduced TruSeq adapter sequences along with Illumina sample barcodes. TCR alpha and beta cDNA libraries were sequenced on the Illumina HiSeq platform with custom primers. The study's processing was this. Raw reads were processed with MiGEC to extract unique molecular identifiers, and MiXCR was used to determine CDR3 positions. For each individual, recombination models were inferred using an EM algorithm with the repgenHMM and IGoR tools. The tcR package in R was used for shared clonotype analysis, with sharing normalized by the product of cloneset sizes. To study raw recombination free of thymic and clonal selection effects, out-of-frame nonproductive sequences were analyzed. TCRdb applied fastp at Q25 and MiXCR to the public reads, then kept only in-frame beta chains. Each entry is one CDR3 protein sequence, shown with its most common DNA and genes. TCRdb's processing, not the authors' own work, is the source of the V and J calls. This sample is represented by 500,000 or so distinct CDR3 sequences; 20% to 25% of them were singletons. The top ten constitute about 0.91% of the sample.

The CDR3 spans 19 residues, from the cysteine through the phenylalanine. The DNA shown is the 57-base CDR3, in frame from base 1. From the germline V gene (reference sequence), CDR1 is LNHNV and CDR2 is YYDKDF. V is cut by 2 bases and J by 1 base, and the space between the germline ends is 20 bases. Of note for this clonotype: What this receptor recognizes is not known. Base quality data are lacking; no much larger clone is found one base away.

The same sample was also studied in work on T cells expressing NK-cell markers. In that second paper, the authors write: In sorted CD3+CD56+NKG2C+, CD3+CD56+NKG2C- and CD3+CD56-NKG2C+ T-cell subsets from eight donors, TCR beta-chain repertoires were profiled. Among the eight sequenced donors, seven were HCMV-seropositive and one was HCMV-seronegative. To restrict sorting to alphabetaTCR-expressing T cells, an anti-gammadeltaTCR antibody was added in several experiments. For roughly six donors, the dominant CD3+CD56+NKG2C+ clonotypes were among the top 10 CD8+ clonotypes and accounted for about 1.0-7.5% of CD8+ T cells. Those dominant clonotypes were again the most abundant among CD3+CD56-NKG2C+ cells in several donors, at about 25-65%. Whether the expanded NKG2C-expressing T cell clones were specific for HCMV antigens was left unclear. Randomly selected healthy volunteers, three men and five women, were used as the eight sequenced donors. HCMV serostatus was determined by detecting HCMV-specific IgG in serum with a commercial ELISA kit. MIGEC was used to demultiplex reads and group the reads by UMI, and MiTCR was used to assemble and quantify clonotypes. To exclude erroneous sequences, only TCR cDNA sequences supported by at least two reads were retained. The tcR package was used for downstream repertoire analysis, and clonotypes were matched between fractions using CDR3 nucleotide sequence together with V segment. VDJmatch was used to annotate antigen specificity against VDJdb, with one amino acid substitution in CDR3 permitted.

The sample taken for sequencing was CD4+ T cells sorted from blood. The rearrangement combines TRBV15 with TRBJ2-2; too little of a D gene remains to name it. The clonotype originates from a woman younger than 35 in good health. The nucleotide sequence is given as TGTGCCACCAGCAGACGTTTTCGTGGGGAAGGGATGAACACCGGGGAGCTGTTTTTT. It translates to CATSRRFRGEGMNTGELFF.